These 32 T cell receptor beta chains were all obtained from the same sample, sequenced in a study of STAT5B mutations in CD4+ large granular lymphocyte leukemia. TCRdb keeps only in-frame clones here, not all; method: immunoSEQ multiplex PCR. This sample carries about 38,000 clones, around 85% of them seen once, and the ten largest clones take around 1.2%. The sequencing sample was made of CD4+ T cells from blood buffy coats. The receptors originated from a human donor in good health.

The chain carries TRBV6-5 and TRBJ2-3; 7 positions match TRBD2. The V gene end was trimmed by 5 bases and the J gene end by 6 bases; junction bases not matched to a gene: 5. The length of the CDR3 is 13 residues. The germline CDR1 and CDR2 sequences are MNHEY and SVGAGI. The CDR3 reads CASSPSGADTQYF. DNA for the CDR3: TGTGCCAGCAGTCCCAGCGGGGCTGATACGCAGTATTTT.

This clone was seen a handful of times. This sequence joins TRBV5-4 and TRBJ2-7, with D possibly matching TRBD1 (6 bases). Germline CDR1 and CDR2: SGHNT and YYREEE (reference sequence). Between the trimmed V and J ends, which lost 5 bases and 3 bases, there was a span of 18 bases. The CDR3 covers 15 residues. The CDR3 DNA reads TGTGCCAGCAGTCCGACAGGCCCTACTAACTACGAGCAGTACTTC. This codes for CASSPTGPTNYEQYF.

The chain links TRBV2 to TRBJ1-2; possible D gene TRBD1, 5 bases. Germline V gene lookup returns CDR1 SNHLY and CDR2 FYNNEI. The CDR3 length is 14 residues. V was trimmed by 4 bases and J by 1 base, leaving 10 bases between them. Written as DNA, the CDR3 is TGTGCCAGCAGTGCGGCAGGGAGTAACTATGGCTACACCTTC. Translated, it gives CASSAAGSNYGYTF.

This sequence joins TRBV15 and TRBJ2-7; 7 bases align to TRBD2. CDR3 length: 15 amino acids. Germline lookup yields CDR1 LNHNV and CDR2 YYDKDF (reference sequence). With V trimmed by 1 base and J by 3 bases, 6 bases remained unmatched. This chain's CDR3 is CATSRGERDHYEQYF. In DNA, the CDR3 is TGTGCCACCAGCAGAGGCGAGCGGGACCACTACGAGCAGTACTTC. The complete variable domain, with remaining parts taken from reference TRBV15 and TRBJ2-7, reads DAMVIQNPRYQVTQFGKPVTLSCSQTLNHNVMYWYQQKSSQAPKLLFHYYDKDFNNEADTPDNFQSRRPNTSFCFLDIRSPGLGDTAMYLCATSRGERDHYEQYFGPGTRLTVT.

The chain is built from TRBV5-1 and TRBJ2-7; D is uncertain. CDR3 size: 13 residues. Germline V CDR1 and CDR2: SGHRS, YFSETQ. V gave up 1 base and J gave up 5 bases, with 10 bases separating them. The CDR3 nucleotides read TGCGCCAGCAGCTTGTCCCGGTCCGACGAGCAGTACTTC. Amino acids: CASSLSRSDEQYF.

The rearrangement uses TRBV7-6 and TRBJ2-3; 7 bases align to TRBD1. Germline values: CDR1 SGHVS, CDR2 FNYEAQ. The ends lost 4 bases at V and 6 bases at J; junction bases unmatched: 7. The CDR3 is 14 residues long. CDR3 DNA: TGTGCCAGCAGCTCCGGGACAGAGGTGGATACGCAGTATTTT. Protein product: CASSSGTEVDTQYF.

The CDR3: CASSPTGVSYNEQFF. As DNA, the CDR3 is TGTGCCAGCAGTCCGACAGGGGTCTCCTACAATGAGCAGTTCTTC. This chain links TRBV6-1 with TRBJ2-1, with 8 bases lining up with TRBD1. This CDR3 is 15 amino acids long. V shed 5 bases and J 0 bases; nucleotides not matched to a gene: 3. The germline V gene has CDR1 MNHNS and CDR2 SASEGT.

This chain joins TRBV27 and TRBJ2-7; 8 bases align to TRBD1. Germline loops: CDR1 MNHEY, CDR2 SMNVEV (reference sequence). This CDR3 spans 16 amino acids. V trimming: 7 bases; J trimming: 6 bases; junction bases outside the gene matches: 17. This CDR3 reads CASTERVGAGGLEQYF. The CDR3 DNA is TGTGCCAGCACCGAAAGGGTGGGTGCAGGGGGCCTCGAGCAGTACTTC.

J is TRBJ1-2 and V is TRBV6-6; possibly TRBD1 for D (5 bases). CDR1 and CDR2 (germline): MNHNY, SVGAGI (reference sequence). The CDR3 runs 14 residues. V dropped 4 bases and J dropped 4 bases, with 13 bases sitting between them. Here the CDR3 reads CASSSETVGYGYTF. CDR3 nucleotide sequence: TGTGCCAGCAGTTCCGAGACAGTGGGCTATGGCTACACCTTC.

The rearrangement links TRBV15 to TRBJ1-6; D is ambiguous. This CDR3 contains 13 residues. The ends were cut back, 6 bases at V and 7 bases at J, with 10 bases in the middle. The germline V gene encodes CDR1 LNHNV and CDR2 YYDKDF (reference sequence). CDR3 DNA sequence: TGTGCCACCAGAGGCTTCGGGAATTCACCCCTCCACTTT. Protein sequence: CATRGFGNSPLHF.

V is TRBV5-6 and J is TRBJ2-3; D call uncertain. V lost 4 bases and J lost 5, with 8 bases in between. CDR3 length equals 12 residues. Germline lookup yields CDR1 SGHDT and CDR2 YYEEEE. DNA for the CDR3: TGTGCCAGCAGCGCCGGGCGAGATACGCAGTATTTT. This gives the protein CASSAGRDTQYF.

CDR3: CASGPVGETQYF. CDR3 DNA: TGTGCCAGCGGCCCGGTAGGGGAGACCCAGTACTTC. The chain recombines TRBV7-9 with TRBJ2-5; D not resolved. V was pared by 8 bases and J by 5 bases, with 12 bases between. The CDR3 length is 12 residues. Germline V gene data show CDR1 as SEHNR and CDR2 as FQNEAQ (reference sequence).

This clone was picked up a small number of times. This chain joins TRBV5-1 and TRBJ1-2, with D unresolved. In germline, CDR1 is SGHRS, CDR2 YFSETQ. Between the trimmed V and J ends, which lost 0 bases and 6 bases, there was a span of 6 bases. The CDR3 length is 12 residues. In DNA, the CDR3 is TGCGCCAGCAGCTTGGGCAGAAATGGCTACACCTTC. Amino acids: CASSLGRNGYTF.

The chain is built from TRBV9 and TRBJ2-1, with 15 positions matching TRBD2. The CDR3 totals 22 residues. From germline, CDR1 is SGDLS and CDR2 YYNGEE. The V segment lost 0 bases and the J segment 7 bases; nucleotides outside the gene matches: 20. For the CDR3, the DNA is TGTGCCAGCAGCGTAGAGATTGGAATGGGACTAGCGGGAGGCCCGGGGGGGAATGAGCAGTTCTTC. This sequence encodes CASSVEIGMGLAGGPGGNEQFF.

The gene calls are TRBV5-1 and TRBJ1-3, with D tentatively TRBD1 (5 bases). CDR1 is SGHRS, CDR2 YFSETQ, per germline. The CDR3 spans 16 residues. V was pared by 4 bases and J by 3 bases, with 17 bases between. CDR3 loop: CASSNPGALHGNTIYF. CDR3 nucleotide sequence: TGCGCCAGCAGCAACCCCGGGGCTCTCCATGGAAACACCATATATTTT.

V gene TRBV30 combines with J gene TRBJ2-1; 7 bases align to TRBD2. The CDR3 runs to 15 residues. The V gene's germline CDR1 is GTSNPN and CDR2 SVGIG (reference sequence). V was pared by 8 bases and J by 0 bases, with 10 bases of the junction left unmatched. The CDR3 protein is CALGLAGYSYNEQFF. In nucleotides, the CDR3 is TGTGCCCTGGGATTAGCGGGCTACTCCTACAATGAGCAGTTCTTC.

This clone was recorded only once. V gene TRBV7-9 combines with J gene TRBJ2-3; TRBD2 aligns across 10 bases. Germline loops: CDR1 SEHNR, CDR2 FQNEAQ (reference sequence). CDR3 size: 15 residues. V dropped 8 bases and J dropped 4; count of bases not matched to a gene: 9. Written as DNA, the CDR3 is TGTGCCAGCGGCCCGGGACTAGCGAGCGCAGATACGCAGTATTTT. Its translation: CASGPGLASADTQYF.

The gene calls are TRBV11-3 and TRBJ2-7; 7 bases align to TRBD1. The germline gives CDR1 SGHNT, CDR2 YENEEA. The CDR3 totals 13 residues. With V trimmed by 4 bases and J by 4 bases, 4 bases remained unmatched. The CDR3 spells CASSSDRVYEQYF. CDR3 in DNA: TGTGCCAGCAGCTCCGACAGGGTGTACGAGCAGTACTTC.

The rearrangement links TRBV5-6 to TRBJ1-1; a weak D match, TRBD1 (5 bases). This CDR3 region has 16 residues. V dropped 4 bases and J dropped 2 bases, with 18 bases sitting between them. CDR1 and CDR2 from the germline V gene are SGHDT and YYEEEE. Here the CDR3 DNA reads TGTGCCAGCAGCCCTGTCGAGGGGCGGGGAAACACTGAAGCTTTCTTT. Encoded protein: CASSPVEGRGNTEAFF.

The CDR3 coding sequence is TGTGCCAGTAGACTGGGACAGGGGGTAAGGGACACTGAAGCTTTCTTT. Its protein product is CASRLGQGVRDTEAFF. This chain uses TRBV19 with TRBJ1-1, with 11 bases aligning to TRBD1. V lost 6 bases to trimming and J lost 3 bases; unmatched junction nucleotides: 9. This CDR3 has 16 amino acids. Germline assignment: CDR1 LNHDA and CDR2 SQIVND (reference sequence).

The CDR3: CASSEALGGAGEKLFF. The CDR3 DNA is TGTGCCAGCAGTGAAGCGCTTGGGGGGGCTGGGGAAAAACTGTTTTTT. The chain uses TRBV2 and TRBJ1-4, with D possibly matching TRBD1 (6 bases). CDR1 SNHLY and CDR2 FYNNEI come from the germline V gene. Trimming removed 0 bases at V and 8 bases at J, with 16 bases between. This CDR3 is 16 amino acids long.

The V and J genes are TRBV30 and TRBJ2-1, with D unresolved. The V and J ends lost 2 bases and 10 bases respectively, with 18 bases between them. The CDR3 runs 14 residues. Per the germline V gene, CDR1 is GTSNPN and CDR2 is SVGIG (reference sequence). The CDR3, as DNA: TGTGCCTGGAGTCCCCTTGTAGGGCTAGGAGAGCAGTTCTTC. This encodes CAWSPLVGLGEQFF.

This chain joins TRBV30 and TRBJ1-1; no clear D. Per the germline V gene, CDR1 is GTSNPN and CDR2 is SVGIG (reference sequence). CDR3 length equals 13 residues. Trimming took 2 bases from V and 1 from J, leaving 8 bases between them. The CDR3 DNA is TGTGCCTGGAGTCGTATTCCGAACACTGAAGCTTTCTTT. Protein: CAWSRIPNTEAFF.

The CDR3 reads CASSPGQYTEAFF. The CDR3 DNA is TGCGCCAGCAGCCCGGGACAGTACACTGAAGCTTTCTTT. The chain carries TRBV5-1 and TRBJ1-1; 7 positions agree with TRBD1. The CDR3 sequence is 13 residues long. The ends lost 4 bases at V and 3 bases at J; junction bases unmatched: 3. Germline CDR1 and CDR2: SGHRS and YFSETQ.

The table lists this clone with a count of one. J is TRBJ1-2 and V is TRBV5-5; D remains ambiguous. V was trimmed by 2 bases and J by 4 bases, leaving 9 bases between them. CDR1 and CDR2 from the germline V gene are SGHKS and YYEKEE (reference sequence). This CDR3 has 13 residues. CDR3 amino acids: CASSFMILYGYTF. The DNA of the CDR3 is TGTGCCAGCAGCTTCATGATACTCTATGGCTACACCTTC.

The chain joins TRBV21-1 to TRBJ2-1; the table's TRBD1 call for D was not verified on the DNA. TRBV21-1 is a pseudogene segment. This CDR3 has 17 amino acids. DNA of the CDR3: TGTGCCAGCAGCTCACCAGGAAGACAGGGGGGGAGCAATGAGCAGTTCTTC. This translates into CASSSPGRQGGSNEQFF.

V usage is TRBV7-9 and J usage is TRBJ2-1; the D gene is possibly TRBD2 (5 bases). This CDR3 is 14 amino acids long. Trimming cost V 3 bases and J 9 bases, with 15 bases left between them. Germline assignment: CDR1 SEHNR and CDR2 FQNEAQ (reference sequence). The CDR3 region has the DNA TGTGCCAGCAGCTTCACTAGTTATGCGACTGAGCAGTTCTTC. This sequence encodes CASSFTSYATEQFF.

The V call is TRBV27, the J call TRBJ2-3; D is uncertain. The V and J ends lost 3 bases and 6 bases respectively, with 10 bases between them. Germline V gene sequence: CDR1 MNHEY, CDR2 SMNVEV (reference sequence). The CDR3 has 13 amino acids. The CDR3 DNA reads TGTGCCAGCAGTTTCCTAGGGCGGGATACGCAGTATTTT. Translated: CASSFLGRDTQYF.

The V gene is TRBV5-1, the J gene TRBJ1-1, with a weak D call TRBD1 (5 bases). CDR3 length: 13 residues. The V gene lost 6 bases and the J gene lost 6 bases, with 15 bases spanning the gap. Germline loops: CDR1 SGHRS, CDR2 YFSETQ. The CDR3 DNA sequence: TGCGCCAGCACCAGGGAGGGTCCGGCTGAAGCTTTCTTT. Residues: CASTREGPAEAFF.

Here the CDR3 reads CAWRRQVGQPQHF. CDR3 DNA: TGTGCCTGGAGAAGACAGGTGGGTCAGCCCCAGCATTTT. This rearrangement joins TRBV30 to TRBJ1-5; D is perhaps TRBD1 (6 bases). The germline V gene encodes CDR1 GTSNPN and CDR2 SVGIG (reference sequence). Trimming stripped 3 bases from V and 6 bases from J, with 12 bases between. The CDR3 runs 13 residues.

V usage is TRBV5-1 and J usage is TRBJ2-7; no clear D. V was cut by 2 bases and J by 2 bases, with 11 bases left in between. Germline CDR1 and CDR2: SGHRS and YFSETQ. There are 14 residues in the CDR3. The CDR3 region has the DNA TGCGCCAGCAGCTTAGGAGACGGACCCTACGAGCAGTACTTC. The encoded protein is CASSLGDGPYEQYF.

This chain joins TRBV21-1 and TRBJ1-2; TRBD1, the D gene given by the table, was not confirmed from the DNA. TRBV21-1 is annotated as a pseudogene. This CDR3 contains 16 residues. DNA for the CDR3: TGTGCCAGCAGTCAGACAGGGGGCATTAGGCACTATGGCTACACCTTC. Translated, it gives CASSQTGGIRHYGYTF.